This TCR beta chain was identified in a study of CD8+CD57+ T cells in acquired aplastic anemia. Study-level information: Yields of DNA that came from sorted CD4+ and CD8+ cells averaged around 3 ug. The study's findings and limits: Patients and controls shared some 29 CD8+ CDR3 sequences, which appeared highly expressed in patients and within their immunodominant clones. Significant differences in CD8+ Simpson's diversity were not observed between patients and controls.

As concerns this clonotype: The antigen is unknown.

Patients picked for sequencing had shown CD8+CD57+ cell expansion detected by flow cytometry. No therapy was given to patients before blood sampling. The CDR3 consists of 14 residues. V was shortened by 5 bases and J by 5 bases, with 14 bases between the two germline ends. The germline V gene has CDR1 KGHDR and CDR2 SFDVKD. Profiling of TCR beta VDJ combinations and CDR3 sequences used genomic DNA as template. TCRdb passed the reads through MiXCR, listing each CDR3 protein once. The table shows about 43,000 distinct CDR3 sequences, with about 63% occurring only once. Sequencing input: sorted CD4+, CD8+, or CD8+CD57+ T cells (not recorded which) from PBMCs. The chain employs TRBV24-1 and TRBJ2-5; tentatively, D is TRBD1 (5 bases). The TCR comes from a human donor with aplastic anemia. DNA of the CDR3: TGTGCCACCAGTGGGGGCCTGAGACGGGAGACCCAGTACTTC. Amino acids: CATSGGLRRETQYF.